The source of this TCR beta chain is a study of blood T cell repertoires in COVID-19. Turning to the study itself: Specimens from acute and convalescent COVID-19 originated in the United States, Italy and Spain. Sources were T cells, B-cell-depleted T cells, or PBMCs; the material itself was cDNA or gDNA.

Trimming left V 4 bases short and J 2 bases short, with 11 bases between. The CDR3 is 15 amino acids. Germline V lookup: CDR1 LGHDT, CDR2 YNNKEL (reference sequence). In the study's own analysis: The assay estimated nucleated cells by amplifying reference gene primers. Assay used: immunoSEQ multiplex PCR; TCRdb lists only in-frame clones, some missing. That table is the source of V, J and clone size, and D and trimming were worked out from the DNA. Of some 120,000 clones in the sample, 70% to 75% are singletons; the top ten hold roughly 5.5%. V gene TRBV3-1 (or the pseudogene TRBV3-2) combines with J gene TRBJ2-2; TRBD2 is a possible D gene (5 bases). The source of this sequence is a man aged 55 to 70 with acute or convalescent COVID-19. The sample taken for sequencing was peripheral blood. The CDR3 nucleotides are TGTGCCAGCAGCCCCAGATCGGGAAACACCGGGGAGCTGTTTTTT. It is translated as CASSPRSGNTGELFF.